This is a list of T cell receptor beta chains from one sample in a study of regulatory and conventional T cells in RAG deficiency. Profiling relied on immunoSEQ multiplex PCR, and the TCRdb table lists in-frame clones only, not all of them. Of around 7,700 clones listed, over 85% are singletons. These data also featured in a second study, about regulatory T cells.

Sequencing used CD127- CD25+ CD4+ Tregs sorted from blood. The receptors were gathered from a human donor in good health. Both conserved end residues are part of each CDR3. The D gene is left open where the match is weak. Clone size, where shown, is once, few, many, or a class for clones that have expanded.

>.|TRBJ1-6|17|TRBV5-1|.
CASSLVGASSYNSPLHF
TGCGCCAGCAGCTTGGTTGGGGCGAGCTCCTATAATTCACCCCTCCACTTT
>TRBD2|TRBJ2-1|15|TRBV5-1|.
CASSLRREGNNEQFF
TGCGCCAGCAGCTTGCGGCGGGAGGGGAACAATGAGCAGTTCTTC
>TRBD1|TRBJ2-7|14|TRBV7-6|once
CASSLGTGRYEQYF
TGTGCCAGCAGCTTAGGGACAGGGAGATACGAGCAGTACTTC
>TRBD1|TRBJ1-2|15|TRBV6-4|.
CASSDKGQGAYGYTF
TGTGCCAGCAGTGACAAGGGACAGGGGGCGTATGGCTACACCTTC
>.|TRBJ2-1|16|TRBV27|once
CASSQVNRAAYNEQFF
TGTGCCAGCAGTCAAGTCAACAGAGCCGCCTACAATGAGCAGTTCTTC
>.|TRBJ2-1|15|TRBV6-6|.
CASTTGQRIYNEQFF
TGTGCCAGCACCACAGGGCAGAGAATTTACAATGAGCAGTTCTTC
>TRBD2|TRBJ2-7|16|TRBV6-1|.
CASSEIQSSGGAEQYF
TGTGCCAGCAGTGAAATCCAAAGCAGCGGGGGGGCGGAGCAGTACTTC
>TRBD2|TRBJ2-2|18|TRBV5-1|.
CASSWGLAGGKNTGELFF
TGCGCCAGCAGCTGGGGACTAGCGGGAGGCAAGAACACCGGGGAGCTGTTTTTT
>TRBD1|TRBJ2-2|14|TRBV19|.
CASSMGQGNGELFF
TGTGCCAGTAGTATGGGACAGGGTAACGGGGAGCTGTTTTTT
>.|TRBJ1-2|17|TRBV5-1|once
CASSLGSGTGTNYGYTF
TGCGCCAGCAGCTTGGGGTCCGGGACTGGAACTAACTATGGCTACACCTTC
>.|TRBJ2-7|13|TRBV6-5|.
CASSSKGRYEQYF
TGTGCCAGCAGTTCTAAGGGGCGGTACGAGCAGTACTTC